This T cell receptor (beta chain) comes out of a study of response to subunit inactivated influenza vaccine. Findings and limits, study-wide: Authors suggested seasonal influenza vaccinations each recruit few new T cells.

This CDR3 is built from 13 residues. Deletions cut 5 bases from V and 1 base from J, with 11 bases between. Per the germline V gene, CDR1 is DFQATT and CDR2 is SNEGSKA (reference sequence). TCRdb passed the RT-PCR reads through MiXCR, listing each CDR3 protein once. Of more than 200,000 distinct CDR3 sequences listed, 9.5% to 15% were seen once; the top ten hold about 7.8%. Concerning this clonotype itself: As yet, its antigen is unknown.

Material: non-naive T cells sorted from PBMCs, obtained around 14 days before vaccination. This sequence joins TRBV20-1 and TRBJ1-1, with unresolved D. This clonotype originated in a man aged 50-60 years who received an inactivated influenza vaccine. CDR3 in DNA: TGCAGTGCTGGAAGGATCTCGAACACTGAAGCTTTCTTT. Its protein is CSAGRISNTEAFF.